The T cell receptor (beta chain) under discussion was sequenced for a study of early T cells in non-severe SARS-CoV-2 infection (dated by TCRdb to about 2021). With regard to the full study: Because TCR sequencing was done on bulk RNA from unsorted whole blood, the alpha and beta chains could not be paired.

The study was a case-control design nested within a healthcare worker cohort in London, UK, with weekly nasopharyngeal swab PCR tests and blood sampling. Healthcare workers were recruited between 23 and 31 March 2020, during the week of the UK lockdown, and were followed weekly for up to about 15 weeks. Library construction relied on 5' RACE. The reads were generated on a NextSeq 500. To correct for sequencing error and PCR bias, the TCR library protocol tagged individual cDNA molecules with unique molecular identifiers. Both TCR alpha and beta chains were sequenced, and tight co-correlation was observed between alpha and beta sequence abundances in each sample. The authors processed their data as follows. Decombinator V4 was used to annotate TCR sequences for V gene, J gene and CDR3. Expanded TCRs were defined as changing significantly between any two time points under a Poisson model with p below 0.0001. TCR abundances were normalised to the total number of TCRs sequenced per sample and expressed as counts per million. MAIT TCRs were defined by TRAV1-2 paired with TRAJ12, TRAJ20 or TRAJ33, and iNKT TCRs by TRAV10 paired with TRAJ18. VDJdb, accessed 1 November 2021, was searched for CMV, EBV and SARS-CoV-2 annotated TCRs, with TCRs annotated for multiple antigens excluded. The public reads were run again by TCRdb, first through fastp at Q25 and then through MiXCR, and only productive beta chains were kept. Each record represents a unique CDR3 protein, reported with the most common genes and DNA among its rows. It is TCRdb's table, rather than the study itself, that gives the V and J calls and clone size. For this sample the table gives more than 65,000 distinct CDR3 sequences, of which around 13% were detected only once. The leading ten clones occupy 1.1% of the sample.

Overall results and qualifications from the work: VDJdb matching was skewed toward anti-spike CD8 responses, so virus-specific expansions were likely underestimated and private and CD4 specificities were missed.

V is trimmed back by 8 bases and J by 5 bases, and the junction contains 17 bases that no gene match accounts for. The CDR3 contains 16 residues, cysteine and phenylalanine counted. CDR3 DNA is the only sequence kept; it has 48 bases, read in frame from the first base. Regarding this clonotype: Its binding antigen is unknown. The sample holds no much larger clone one base away, and base qualities are not on file.

Material: whole blood. The V and J genes are TRBV12-3 or TRBV12-4 and TRBJ1-2; 7 junctional bases match TRBD1. The clonotype originates from an adult who was a healthcare worker with PCR-confirmed SARS-CoV-2 infection or an uninfected control (not recorded which). CDR3 sequence: CASSLSGETGLYGYTF. The DNA is TGTGCCAGCTCCCTTAGCGGGGAGACAGGGTTGTATGGCTACACCTTC.